Below, 10 T cell receptor beta chains from the same sample are listed, as sequenced in a study of CXCR3-negative and CXCR3-positive naive CD8 T cells. The authors made the TRB cDNA libraries by 5' RACE using UMI labels. TCRdb re-called the 5' RACE reads, yielding one record per CDR3 amino acid sequence without DNA. Recorded for this sample: tens of thousands of distinct CDR3 sequences. The sample was naive CXCR3- CD8+ T cells from blood. Subset of the sample: CD45RO-CCR7+CD27+CD95- naive CD8+ T cells lacking CXCR3 (TNR3-). The receptors were sampled from a human donor in good health. Some clones in this sample may be carry-over from other donors' samples.

This chain uses TRBV7-3 with TRBJ2-1. The CDR3 length is 14 residues. The germline gives CDR1 SGHTA, CDR2 FQGTGA. CDR3 protein: CASSSSRTNNEQFF.

This chain joins TRBV29-1 and TRBJ1-2; TCRdb's D call of TRBD1 is untestable without DNA. CDR3 length: 13 residues. Germline CDR1 and CDR2: SQVTM and ANQGSEA. The CDR3 region is CSVRDTRDYGYTF.

The gene calls are TRBV4-1 and TRBJ2-1; TCRdb names TRBD2, which stays unverified in the absence of DNA. The V gene's germline CDR1 is MGHRA and CDR2 YSYEKL. The CDR3 is made up of 16 amino acids. CDR3 in amino acids: CASSQGLAGEVDEQFF.

This rearrangement joins TRBV12-3 or TRBV12-4 to TRBJ2-1; the TCRdb call, TRBD2, lacks DNA for checking. This CDR3 comprises 12 residues. The CDR3 here is CASEGGPSEQFF.

This chain connects TRBV28 to TRBJ2-1. Germline assignment: CDR1 MDHEN and CDR2 SYDVKM. This CDR3 is 17 amino acids long. CDR3 in amino acids: CASSLWGNRGTYNEQFF. The whole variable domain, filled in from reference TRBV28 and TRBJ2-1, reads DVKVTQSSRYLVKRTGEKVFLECVQDMDHENMFWYRQDPGLGLRLIYFSYDVKMKEKGDIPEGYSVSREKKERFSLILESASTNQTSMYLCASSLWGNRGTYNEQFFGPGTRLTVL.

This chain uses TRBV6-5 with TRBJ2-3; without DNA, the TCRdb call of TRBD1 cannot be checked. Germline V gives CDR1 MNHEY, CDR2 SVGAGI. This CDR3 is 15 amino acids long. CDR3 amino acids: CASSPTGTREDTQYF.

The chain has TRBV5-5 and TRBJ2-1; the D call from TCRdb, TRBD1, cannot be confirmed without DNA. The CDR3 spans 15 residues. Germline CDR1 reads SGHKS; CDR2 reads YYEKEE (reference sequence). CDR3 amino acids: CASSLISGQYNEQFF.

The chain employs TRBV28 and TRBJ2-1; as DNA is missing, the TRBD2 call by TCRdb cannot be tested. Germline V gene lookup returns CDR1 MDHEN and CDR2 SYDVKM. The CDR3 is 15 amino acids. This CDR3 is CASSLSGVVYNEQFF.

The CDR3 is CASSSRTSGGNTGELFF. The chain combines TRBV5-1 with TRBJ2-2; TCRdb selects TRBD2, and the lack of DNA leaves this call unchecked. Germline CDR1 reads SGHRS; CDR2 reads YFSETQ. The length of the CDR3 is 17 residues.

The V gene is TRBV4-1, the J gene TRBJ2-3. CDR3 size: 17 residues. The V gene's germline CDR1 is MGHRA and CDR2 YSYEKL. The CDR3 reads CASSQDFASFVPDTQYF.